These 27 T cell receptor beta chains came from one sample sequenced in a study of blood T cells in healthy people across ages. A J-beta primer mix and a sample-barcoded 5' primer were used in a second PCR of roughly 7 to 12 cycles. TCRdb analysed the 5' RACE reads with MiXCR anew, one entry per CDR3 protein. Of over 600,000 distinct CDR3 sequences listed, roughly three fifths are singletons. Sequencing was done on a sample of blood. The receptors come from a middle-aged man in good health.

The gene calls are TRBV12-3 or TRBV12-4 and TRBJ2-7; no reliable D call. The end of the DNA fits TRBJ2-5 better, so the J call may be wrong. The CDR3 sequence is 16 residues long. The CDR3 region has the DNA TGTGCCAGCACCCCACGGGCGGCTAGAGTATCTGAGACCCAGTACTTC. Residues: CASTPRAARVSETQYF.

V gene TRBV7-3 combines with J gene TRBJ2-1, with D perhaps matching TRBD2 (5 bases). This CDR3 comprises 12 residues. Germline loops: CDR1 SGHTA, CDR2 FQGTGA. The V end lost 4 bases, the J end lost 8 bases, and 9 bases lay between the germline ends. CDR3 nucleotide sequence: TGTGCCAGCAGCTCCCTAGCCGATGAGCAGTTCTTC. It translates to CASSSLADEQFF.

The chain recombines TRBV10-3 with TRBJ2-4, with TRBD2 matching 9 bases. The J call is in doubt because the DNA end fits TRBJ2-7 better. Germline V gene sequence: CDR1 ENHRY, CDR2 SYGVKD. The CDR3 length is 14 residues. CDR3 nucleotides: TGTGCCATCAGTGATGGGGCGGGGGGGAACGAGCAGTACTTC. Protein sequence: CAISDGAGGNEQYF.

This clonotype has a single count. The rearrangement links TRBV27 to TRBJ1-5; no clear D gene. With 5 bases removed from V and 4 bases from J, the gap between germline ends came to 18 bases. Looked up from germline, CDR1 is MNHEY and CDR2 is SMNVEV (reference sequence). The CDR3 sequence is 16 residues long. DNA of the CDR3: TGTGCCAGCAGTGTCGGGCCTGACCCAAGAAATCAGCCCCAGCATTTT. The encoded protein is CASSVGPDPRNQPQHF.

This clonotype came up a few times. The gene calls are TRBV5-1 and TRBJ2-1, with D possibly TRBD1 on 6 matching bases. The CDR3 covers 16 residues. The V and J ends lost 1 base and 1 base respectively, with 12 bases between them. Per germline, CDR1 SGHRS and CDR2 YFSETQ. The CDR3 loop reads CASSLTGQRSYNEQFF. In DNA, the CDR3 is TGCGCCAGCAGCTTGACAGGACAGAGGTCCTACAATGAGCAGTTCTTC.

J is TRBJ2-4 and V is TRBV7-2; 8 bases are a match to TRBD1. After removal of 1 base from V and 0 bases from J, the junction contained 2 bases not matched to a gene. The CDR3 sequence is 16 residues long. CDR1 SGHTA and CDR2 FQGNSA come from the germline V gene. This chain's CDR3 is CASSLGQGAAKNIQYF. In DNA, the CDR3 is TGTGCCAGCAGCTTAGGGCAGGGGGCAGCCAAAAACATTCAGTACTTC.

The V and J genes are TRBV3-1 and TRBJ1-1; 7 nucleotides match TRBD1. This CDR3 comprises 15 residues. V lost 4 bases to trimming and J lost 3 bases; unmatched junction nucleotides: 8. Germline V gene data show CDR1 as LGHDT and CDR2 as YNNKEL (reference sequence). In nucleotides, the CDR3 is TGTGCCAGCAGCCGCCCGGGACAGCTAGACACTGAAGCTTTCTTT. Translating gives CASSRPGQLDTEAFF.

CDR3 protein: CSAHGQGANQPQHF. CDR3 nucleotide sequence: TGCAGTGCTCATGGACAGGGGGCGAATCAGCCCCAGCATTTT. The chain combines TRBV20-1 with TRBJ1-5, with 11 positions matching TRBD1. The CDR3 sequence is 14 residues long. The junction had 4 bases not matched to a gene; V was cut back by 5 bases and J by 4 bases. Germline lookup yields CDR1 DFQATT and CDR2 SNEGSKA (reference sequence).

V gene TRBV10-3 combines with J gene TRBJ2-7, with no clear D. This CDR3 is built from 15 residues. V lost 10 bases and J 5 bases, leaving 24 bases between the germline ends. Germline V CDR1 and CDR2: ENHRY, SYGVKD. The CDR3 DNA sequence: TGTGCCAGACGTCTAACGGCATCTTGGTATAACGAGCAGTACTTC. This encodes CARRLTASWYNEQYF.

CDR3 residues: CASSPIPGNNEQFF. The DNA of the CDR3 is TGTGCCAGCTCTCCTATACCGGGAAACAATGAGCAGTTCTTC. The V call is TRBV18, the J call TRBJ2-1; TRBD2 is a possible D gene (5 bases). Germline lookup yields CDR1 KGHSH and CDR2 LQKENI. The length of the CDR3 is 14 residues. Trimming took 6 bases from V and 5 from J, leaving 14 bases between them.

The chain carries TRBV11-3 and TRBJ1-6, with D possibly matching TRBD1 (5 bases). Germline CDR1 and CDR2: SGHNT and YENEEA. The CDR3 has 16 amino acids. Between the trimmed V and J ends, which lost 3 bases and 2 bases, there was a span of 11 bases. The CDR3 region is CASSFNQGTYNSPLHF. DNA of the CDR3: TGTGCCAGCAGCTTTAATCAGGGAACCTATAATTCACCCCTCCACTTT.

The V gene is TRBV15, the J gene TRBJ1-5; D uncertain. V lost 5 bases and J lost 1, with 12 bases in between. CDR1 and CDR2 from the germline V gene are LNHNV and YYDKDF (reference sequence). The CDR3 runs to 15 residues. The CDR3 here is CATSPRLESNQPQHF. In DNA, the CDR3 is TGTGCCACCAGCCCCCGGTTGGAAAGCAATCAGCCCCAGCATTTT.

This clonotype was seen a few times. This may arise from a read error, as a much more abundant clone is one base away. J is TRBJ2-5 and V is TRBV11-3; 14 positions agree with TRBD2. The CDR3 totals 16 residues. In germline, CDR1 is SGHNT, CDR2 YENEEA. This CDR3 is CAGSLGTSGRVETQYF. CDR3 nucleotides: TGTGCCGGCAGCCTAGGGACTAGCGGGAGAGTTGAGACCCAGTACTTC. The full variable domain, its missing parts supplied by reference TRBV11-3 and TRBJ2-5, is EAGVVQSPRYKIIEKKQPVAFWCNPISGHNTLYWYLQNLGQGPELLIRYENEEAVDDSQLPKDRFSAERLKGVDSTLKIQPAELGDSAVYLCAGSLGTSGRVETQYFGPGTRLLVL.

The CDR3 loop is CASSPRGQFQYF. DNA for the CDR3: TGTGCCAGCTCACCCCGAGGACAGTTTCAGTACTTC. The chain carries TRBV18 and TRBJ2-4, with D tentatively TRBD1 (6 bases). CDR1 and CDR2 (germline): KGHSH, LQKENI. Trimming took off 3 bases at V and 11 bases at J, with 11 bases between the two ends. The CDR3 totals 12 residues.

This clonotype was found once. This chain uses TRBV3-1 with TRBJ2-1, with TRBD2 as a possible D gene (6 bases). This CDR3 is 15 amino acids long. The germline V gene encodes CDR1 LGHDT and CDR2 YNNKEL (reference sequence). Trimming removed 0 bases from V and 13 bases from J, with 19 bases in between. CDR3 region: CASSQEAIAVETQFF. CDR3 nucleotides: TGTGCCAGCAGCCAAGAGGCGATAGCGGTAGAGACCCAGTTCTTC.

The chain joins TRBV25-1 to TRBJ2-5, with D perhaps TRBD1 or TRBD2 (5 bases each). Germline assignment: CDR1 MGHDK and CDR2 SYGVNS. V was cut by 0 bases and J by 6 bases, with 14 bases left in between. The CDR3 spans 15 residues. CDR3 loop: CASSEYGAGSKTQYF. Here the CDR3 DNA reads TGTGCCAGCAGTGAATACGGGGCGGGTAGTAAGACCCAGTACTTC.

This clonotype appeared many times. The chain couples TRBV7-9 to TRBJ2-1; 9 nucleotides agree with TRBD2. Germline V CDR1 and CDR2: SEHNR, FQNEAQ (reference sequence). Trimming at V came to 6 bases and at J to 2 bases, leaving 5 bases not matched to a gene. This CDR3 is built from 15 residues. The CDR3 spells CASSLSGSAYNEQFF. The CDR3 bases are TGTGCCAGCAGTCTTAGCGGGAGCGCCTACAATGAGCAGTTCTTC.

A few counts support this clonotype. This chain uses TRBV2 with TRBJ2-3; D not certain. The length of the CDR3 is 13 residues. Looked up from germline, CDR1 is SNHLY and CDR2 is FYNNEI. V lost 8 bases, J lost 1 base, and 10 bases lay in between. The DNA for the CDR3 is TGTGCCAGCTACGGTGTAGGCACAGATACGCAGTATTTT. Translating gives CASYGVGTDTQYF.

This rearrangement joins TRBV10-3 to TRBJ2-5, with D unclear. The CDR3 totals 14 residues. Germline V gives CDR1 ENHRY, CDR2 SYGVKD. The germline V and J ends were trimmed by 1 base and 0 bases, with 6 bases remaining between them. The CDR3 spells CAISEWQYQETQYF. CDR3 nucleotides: TGTGCCATCAGTGAGTGGCAATACCAAGAGACCCAGTACTTC.

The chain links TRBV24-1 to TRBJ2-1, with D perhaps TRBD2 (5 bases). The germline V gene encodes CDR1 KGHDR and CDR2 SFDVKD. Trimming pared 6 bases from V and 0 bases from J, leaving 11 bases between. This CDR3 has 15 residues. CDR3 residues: CATSNGGSSYNEQFF. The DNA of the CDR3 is TGTGCCACCAGTAACGGAGGAAGCTCCTACAATGAGCAGTTCTTC.

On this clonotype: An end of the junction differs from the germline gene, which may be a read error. CDR3 sequence (DNA): TGTGCCAGCAGCCAAGAAATAACAGGGTATAATTCACCCCCCCACTTT. This codes for CASSQEITGYNSPPHF. The chain links TRBV4-2 to TRBJ1-6; tentative D call: TRBD1 (6 bases). The CDR3 is made up of 16 amino acids. CDR1 is LGHNA, CDR2 YNFKEQ, per germline.

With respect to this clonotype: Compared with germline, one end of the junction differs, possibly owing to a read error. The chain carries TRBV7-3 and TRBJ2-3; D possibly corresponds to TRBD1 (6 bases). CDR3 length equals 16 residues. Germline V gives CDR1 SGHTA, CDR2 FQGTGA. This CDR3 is CASSLTGFLVTDAQYF. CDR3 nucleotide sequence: TGTGCCAGCAGCCTAACAGGGTTCCTTGTTACAGATGCGCAGTATTTT.

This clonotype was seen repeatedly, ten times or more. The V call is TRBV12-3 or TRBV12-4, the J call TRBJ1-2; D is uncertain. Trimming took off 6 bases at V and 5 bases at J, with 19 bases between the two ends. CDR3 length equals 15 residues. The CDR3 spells CASSWASTPIYGYTF. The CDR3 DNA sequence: TGTGCCAGCAGCTGGGCTAGCACCCCCATTTATGGCTACACCTTC.

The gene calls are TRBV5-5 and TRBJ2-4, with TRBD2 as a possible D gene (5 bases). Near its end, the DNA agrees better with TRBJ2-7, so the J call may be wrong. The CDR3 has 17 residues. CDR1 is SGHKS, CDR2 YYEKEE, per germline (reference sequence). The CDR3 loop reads CASSLGLTGLGSYEQYF. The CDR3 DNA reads TGTGCCAGCAGCTTGGGCTTGACGGGATTGGGATCCTACGAGCAGTACTTC.

The chain's CDR3 is CSVVGWASGDTQYF. DNA for the CDR3: TGCAGCGTCGTTGGTTGGGCGTCGGGGGATACGCAGTATTTT. The chain is built from TRBV29-1 and TRBJ2-3; D possibly corresponds to TRBD2 (5 bases). Trimming pared 6 bases from V and 6 bases from J, leaving 19 bases between. Per germline, CDR1 SQVTM and CDR2 ANQGSEA. CDR3 length: 14 amino acids.

The CDR3 here is CASSPQRGGFNEQYF. The DNA for the CDR3 is TGTGCCAGCAGCCCACAAAGGGGGGGGTTCAATGAGCAGTACTTC. The J gene is TRBJ2-5, the V gene TRBV7-2, with a weak D call TRBD2 (7 bases). The germline gives CDR1 SGHTA, CDR2 FQGNSA. This CDR3 spans 15 amino acids. V was cut by 5 bases and J by 11 bases, with 24 bases left in between. Filled out from reference TRBV7-2 and TRBJ2-5, the complete variable domain reads GAGVSQSPSNKVTEKGKDVELRCDPISGHTALYWYRQSLGQGLEFLIYFQGNSAPDKSGLPSDRFSAERTGGSVSTLTIQRTQQEDSAVYLCASSPQRGGFNEQYFGPGTRLLVL.

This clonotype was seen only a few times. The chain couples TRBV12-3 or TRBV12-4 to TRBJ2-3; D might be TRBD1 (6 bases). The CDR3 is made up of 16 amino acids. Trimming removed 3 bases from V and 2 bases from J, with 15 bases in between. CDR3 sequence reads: CASSFVGASNTDTQYF. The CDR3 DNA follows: TGTGCCAGCAGTTTCGTGGGGGCATCGAACACAGATACGCAGTATTTT.